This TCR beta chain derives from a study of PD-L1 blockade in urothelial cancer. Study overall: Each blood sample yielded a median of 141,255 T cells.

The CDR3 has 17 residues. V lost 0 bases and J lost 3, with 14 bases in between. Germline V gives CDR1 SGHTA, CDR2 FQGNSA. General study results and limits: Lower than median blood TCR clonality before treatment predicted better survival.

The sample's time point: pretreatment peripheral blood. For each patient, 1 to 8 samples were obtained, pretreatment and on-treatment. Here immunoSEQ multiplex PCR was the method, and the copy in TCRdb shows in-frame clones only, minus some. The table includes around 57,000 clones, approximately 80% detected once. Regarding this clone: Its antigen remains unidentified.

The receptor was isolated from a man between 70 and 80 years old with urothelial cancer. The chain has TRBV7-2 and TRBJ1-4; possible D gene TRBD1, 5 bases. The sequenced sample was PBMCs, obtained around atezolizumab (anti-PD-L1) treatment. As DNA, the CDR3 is TGTGCCAGCAGCTTAGCAACCCGGGGGACGGCTAATGAAAAACTGTTTTTT. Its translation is CASSLATRGTANEKLFF.